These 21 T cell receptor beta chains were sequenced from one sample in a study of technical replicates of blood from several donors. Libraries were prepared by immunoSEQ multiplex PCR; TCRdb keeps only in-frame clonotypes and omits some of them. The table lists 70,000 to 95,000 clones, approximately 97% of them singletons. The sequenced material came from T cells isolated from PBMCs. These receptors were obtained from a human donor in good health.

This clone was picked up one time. CDR3 sequence: CASTPHQGYWEQYF. Here the CDR3 DNA reads TGTGCCAGCACCCCACACCAGGGTTATTGGGAGCAGTACTTC. V is TRBV11-2 and J is TRBJ2-7; a weak D match, TRBD1 (5 bases). The germline V and J ends were trimmed by 7 bases and 7 bases, with 20 bases remaining between them. The CDR3 consists of 14 residues. From germline, CDR1 is SGHAT and CDR2 FQNNGV. Drawing the rest from reference TRBV11-2 and TRBJ2-7, the complete variable domain is EAGVAQSPRYKIIEKRQSVAFWCNPISGHATLYWYQQILGQGPKLLIQFQNNGVVDDSQLPKDRFSAERLKGVDSTLKIQPAKLEDSAVYLCASTPHQGYWEQYFGPGTRLTVT.

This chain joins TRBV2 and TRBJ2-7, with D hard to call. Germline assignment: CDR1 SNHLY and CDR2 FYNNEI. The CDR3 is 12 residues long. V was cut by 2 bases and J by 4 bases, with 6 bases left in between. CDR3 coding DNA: TGTGCCAGCAGTGAAAGCTCGTACGAGCAGTACTTC. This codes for CASSESSYEQYF. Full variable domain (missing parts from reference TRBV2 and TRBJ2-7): EPEVTQTPSHQVTQMGQEVILRCVPISNHLYFYWYRQILGQKVEFLVSFYNNEISEKSEIFDDQFSVERPDGSNFTLKIRSTKLEDSAMYFCASSESSYEQYFGPGTRLTVT.

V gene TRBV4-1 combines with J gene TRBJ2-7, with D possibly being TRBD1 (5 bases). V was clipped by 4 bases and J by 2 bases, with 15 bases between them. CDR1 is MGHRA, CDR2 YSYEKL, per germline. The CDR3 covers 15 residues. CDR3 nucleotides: TGCGCCAGCAGCCCATACTCTACAGGTCCCTACGAGCAGTACTTC. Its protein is CASSPYSTGPYEQYF.

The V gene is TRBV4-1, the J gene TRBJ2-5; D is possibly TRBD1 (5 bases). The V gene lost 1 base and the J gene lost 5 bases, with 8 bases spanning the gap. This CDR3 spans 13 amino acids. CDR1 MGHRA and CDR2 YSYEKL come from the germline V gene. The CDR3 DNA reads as TGCGCCAGCAGCCAAGGACAGTACGAGACCCAGTACTTC. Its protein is CASSQGQYETQYF.

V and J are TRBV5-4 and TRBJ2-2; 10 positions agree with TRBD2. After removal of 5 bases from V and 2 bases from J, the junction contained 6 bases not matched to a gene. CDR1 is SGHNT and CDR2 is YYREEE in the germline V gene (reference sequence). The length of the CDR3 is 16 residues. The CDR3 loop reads CASRASGGANTGELFF. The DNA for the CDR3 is TGTGCCAGCAGAGCAAGCGGGGGGGCAAACACCGGGGAGCTGTTTTTT.

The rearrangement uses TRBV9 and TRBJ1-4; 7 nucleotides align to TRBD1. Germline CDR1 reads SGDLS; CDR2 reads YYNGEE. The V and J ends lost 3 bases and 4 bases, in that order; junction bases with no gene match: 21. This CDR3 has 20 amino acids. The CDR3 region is CASSEKPGVRPGQINEKLFF. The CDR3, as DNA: TGTGCCAGCAGCGAAAAACCCGGGGTAAGACCGGGACAGATTAATGAAAAACTGTTTTTT.

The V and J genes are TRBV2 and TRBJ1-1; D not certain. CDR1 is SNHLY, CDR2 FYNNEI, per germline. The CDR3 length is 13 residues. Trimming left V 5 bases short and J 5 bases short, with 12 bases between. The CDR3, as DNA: TGTGCCAGCAGTAACTTACGGAGGACTGAAGCTTTCTTT. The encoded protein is CASSNLRRTEAFF.

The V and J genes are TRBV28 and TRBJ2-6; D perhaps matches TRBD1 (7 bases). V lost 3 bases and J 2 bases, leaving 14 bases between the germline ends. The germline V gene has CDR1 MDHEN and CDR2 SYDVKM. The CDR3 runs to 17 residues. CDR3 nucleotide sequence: TGTGCCAGCAGTTTGGGGGGACAGCCAGCTGGGGCCAACGTCCTGACTTTC. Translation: CASSLGGQPAGANVLTF.

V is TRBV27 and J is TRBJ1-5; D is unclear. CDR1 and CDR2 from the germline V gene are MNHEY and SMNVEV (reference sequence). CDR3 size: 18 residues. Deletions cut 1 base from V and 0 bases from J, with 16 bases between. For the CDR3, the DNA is TGTGCCAGCAGTTTATTTGGAGTATCGGGATATAGCAATCAGCCCCAGCATTTT. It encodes CASSLFGVSGYSNQPQHF.

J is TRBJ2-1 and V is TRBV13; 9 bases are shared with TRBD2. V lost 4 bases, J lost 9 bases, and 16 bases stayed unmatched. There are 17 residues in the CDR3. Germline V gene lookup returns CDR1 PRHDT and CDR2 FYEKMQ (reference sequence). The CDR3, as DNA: TGTGCCAGCAGCTCCCCGTTTGACAGCGGGGGGCTCGGTGAGCAGTTCTTC. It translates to CASSSPFDSGGLGEQFF.

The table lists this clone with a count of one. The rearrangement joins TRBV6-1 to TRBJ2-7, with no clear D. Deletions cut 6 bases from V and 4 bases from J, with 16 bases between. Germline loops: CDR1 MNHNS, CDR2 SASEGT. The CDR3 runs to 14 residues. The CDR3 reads CASRSQPGSYEQYF. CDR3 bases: TGTGCCAGCAGATCTCAACCAGGTTCATACGAGCAGTACTTC.

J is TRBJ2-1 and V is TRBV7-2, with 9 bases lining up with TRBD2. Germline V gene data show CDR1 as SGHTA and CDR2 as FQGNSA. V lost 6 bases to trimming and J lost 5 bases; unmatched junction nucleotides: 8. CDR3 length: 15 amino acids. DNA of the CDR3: TGTGCCAGCAGGCAAAAGGGACTAGCCCACAATGAGCAGTTCTTC. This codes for CASRQKGLAHNEQFF.

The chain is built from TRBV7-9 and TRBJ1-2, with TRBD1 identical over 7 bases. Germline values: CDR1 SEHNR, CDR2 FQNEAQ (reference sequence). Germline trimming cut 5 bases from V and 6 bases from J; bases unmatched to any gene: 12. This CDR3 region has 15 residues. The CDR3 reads CASSPAGGRGHGYTF. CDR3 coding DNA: TGTGCCAGCAGCCCCGCAGGGGGAAGGGGCCATGGCTACACCTTC.

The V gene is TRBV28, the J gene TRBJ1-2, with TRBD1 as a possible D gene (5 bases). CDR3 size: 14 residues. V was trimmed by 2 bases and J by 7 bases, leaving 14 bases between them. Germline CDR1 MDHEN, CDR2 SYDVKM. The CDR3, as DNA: TGTGCCAGCAGTTTACGGGGCGGGGGAAGTGGCTACACCTTC. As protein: CASSLRGGGSGYTF.

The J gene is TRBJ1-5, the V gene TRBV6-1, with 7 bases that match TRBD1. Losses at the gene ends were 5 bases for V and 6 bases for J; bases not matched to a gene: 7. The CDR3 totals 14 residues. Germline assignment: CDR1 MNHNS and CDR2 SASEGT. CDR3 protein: CASSQEGGLQPQHF. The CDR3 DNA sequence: TGTGCCAGCAGTCAAGAAGGGGGCCTTCAGCCCCAGCATTTT.

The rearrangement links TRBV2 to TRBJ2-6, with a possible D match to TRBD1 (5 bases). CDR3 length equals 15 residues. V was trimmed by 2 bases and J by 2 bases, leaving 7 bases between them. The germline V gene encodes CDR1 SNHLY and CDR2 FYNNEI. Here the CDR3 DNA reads TGTGCCAGCAGTGAATCCAGGGCTGGGGCCAACGTCCTGACTTTC. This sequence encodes CASSESRAGANVLTF.

The CDR3: CASGLPLAGGLNEQFF. The CDR3 DNA reads as TGCGCCAGCGGGCTTCCCCTGGCGGGAGGTCTGAATGAGCAGTTCTTC. The rearrangement joins TRBV5-1 to TRBJ2-1; 8 bases fit TRBD2. This CDR3 spans 16 amino acids. Germline CDR1 is SGHRS and CDR2 is YFSETQ. V lost 7 bases and J lost 7; bases outside the gene matches: 16.

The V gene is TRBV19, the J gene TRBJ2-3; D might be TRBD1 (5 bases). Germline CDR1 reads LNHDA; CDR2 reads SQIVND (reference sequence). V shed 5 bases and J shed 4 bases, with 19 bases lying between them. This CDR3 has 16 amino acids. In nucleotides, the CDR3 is TGTGCCAGTAGTCCAATGACAGTTCAGACGGCAGATACGCAGTATTTT. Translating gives CASSPMTVQTADTQYF.

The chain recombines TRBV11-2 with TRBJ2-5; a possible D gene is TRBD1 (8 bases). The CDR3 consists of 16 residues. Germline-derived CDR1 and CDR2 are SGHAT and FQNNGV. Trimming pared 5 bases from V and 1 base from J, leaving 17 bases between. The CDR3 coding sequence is TGTGCCAGCAGCGTACAGGGGGGGGCCTTCCAAGAGACCCAGTACTTC. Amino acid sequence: CASSVQGGAFQETQYF.

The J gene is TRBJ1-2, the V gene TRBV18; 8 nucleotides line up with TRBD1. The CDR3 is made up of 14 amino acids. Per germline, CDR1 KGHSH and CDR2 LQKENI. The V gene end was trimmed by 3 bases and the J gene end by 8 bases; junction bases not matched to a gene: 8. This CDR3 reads CASSPDRDRPGYTF. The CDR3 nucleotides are TGTGCCAGCTCACCCGATAGGGACAGGCCCGGCTACACCTTC. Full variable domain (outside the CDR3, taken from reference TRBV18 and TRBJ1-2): NAGVMQNPRHLVRRRGQEARLRCSPMKGHSHVYWYRQLPEEGLKFMVYLQKENIIDESGMPKERFSAEFPKEGPSILRIQQVVRGDSAAYFCASSPDRDRPGYTFGSGTRLTVV.

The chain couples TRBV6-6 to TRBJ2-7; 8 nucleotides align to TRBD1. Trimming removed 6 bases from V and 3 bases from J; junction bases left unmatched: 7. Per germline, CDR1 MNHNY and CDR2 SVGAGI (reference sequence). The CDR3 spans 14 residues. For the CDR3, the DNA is TGTGCCAGCAGCTCCCGACAGGGGAACTACGAGCAGTACTTC. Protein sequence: CASSSRQGNYEQYF.